This T cell receptor (beta chain) was captured by sequencing in a study of cytomegalovirus exposure and HLA in healthy donors. The method was immunoSEQ multiplex PCR; TCRdb's version includes in-frame clones alone and lacks a portion of them. The table shows about 190,000 clones, with roughly 88% occurring only once. As to this clone: Its antigen remains unidentified.

Study results and caveats: Specificity of a few CMV-associated chains for CMV antigens was verified in vitro. Cytomegalovirus status, reportedly, was diagnosed with high specificity and sensitivity by the classifier.

The germline V gene has CDR1 SGHRS and CDR2 YFSETQ. There are 18 residues in the CDR3. V dropped 3 bases and J dropped 0; count of bases not matched to a gene: 8. This TCR came from a woman aged 18-29 years in good health and CMV-seronegative. This chain uses TRBV5-1 with TRBJ2-1; TRBD2 matches at 11 bases. The sample was PBMCs. The CDR3 reads CASSSGTSGPSSYNEQFF. In nucleotides, the CDR3 is TGCGCCAGCAGCTCCGGGACTAGCGGACCGAGCTCCTACAATGAGCAGTTCTTC. Complete variable domain (other parts from reference TRBV5-1 and TRBJ2-1): KAGVTQTPRYLIKTRGQQVTLSCSPISGHRSVSWYQQTPGQGLQFLFEYFSETQRNKGNFPGRFSGRQFSNSRSEMNVSTLELGDSALYLCASSSGTSGPSSYNEQFFGPGTRLTVL.